The present entry profiles one T cell receptor (beta chain) with its context. The antigen this receptor binds is unknown. One base away there is no much larger clone; base qualities are not given. The sample originates from a study of blood T cell repertoires in COVID-19 (dated by TCRdb to the early 2020s). Background for the entire study: The collaborator samples originated in the United States, Italy and Spain and spanned the acute and convalescent phases of COVID-19. The material from the prospective study consisted of cDNA or gDNA derived from T cells, B-cell-depleted T cells, or PBMCs. The dataset comprised deeply sampled blood TCRbeta repertoires from subjects exposed to, actively infected with, or recovered from COVID-19. The repertoires were made available in a free public database intended to serve as a resource for research on the immune response to SARS-CoV-2. Samples came from the ongoing ImmuneRACE study (first 160 participants) plus 1,254 subjects from 6 global collaborators. The sample metadata nearly always contained a de-identified subject ID, COVID-19 status, age in years and sex. HLA class I and class II types, where available, came from metadata supplied by the sample provider rather than from assay-based typing.

The immunoSEQ Assay, a bias-controlled multiplex PCR, was used to amplify TCRbeta CDR3 regions from genomic DNA. Processing in the source paper ran as follows. Within the assay, amplification of reference gene primers was used to estimate how many nucleated cells each sample contained. Sequence reads were collapsed and filtered to measure the absolute abundance of every unique TCRbeta CDR3 rearrangement. For each sample, productive Simpson clonality was calculated as the square root of Simpson's diversity index across productive rearrangements. TCRdb carries this immuneACCESS record with in-frame sequences only. Its versions omit some clonotypes, under half of them owing to an unresolved V gene in the studies checked, with the rest unexplained. The DNA gave D and trimming, while V, J and clone size come from that table. Counted in this sample were approximately 28,000 clones; about four fifths of them appeared once. Approximately 15% of the sample is held by the ten biggest clonotypes.

Overall results and qualifications from the work: The amount of clinical and demographic metadata varied by source and participant and was provided uncurated.

Whole blood was collected in K2EDTA tubes by collaborating institutions according to the institutions' own protocols. Collaborator samples were shipped for TCRbeta analysis as frozen whole blood, isolated PBMCs, or DNA extracted from either sample type. The germline V gene (reference sequence) supplies CDR1 SEHNR and CDR2 FQNEAQ. The CDR3 measures 16 amino acids from cysteine to phenylalanine. CDR3 DNA is the only sequence kept; it has 48 bases, read in frame from the first base. The junction shows trimming of 5 bases on V and 6 bases on J, plus 19 bases between the germline ends. Material: peripheral blood. The sequence was collected from an elderly man with active or convalescent COVID-19. The receptor chain draws on TRBV7-9 and TRBJ1-4; the D gene assignment is ambiguous. The sequence in DNA is TGTGCCAGCAGCCCAGAAGGAGGGAGGAAAGATGAAAAACTGTTTTTT. Its protein product is CASSPEGGRKDEKLFF.